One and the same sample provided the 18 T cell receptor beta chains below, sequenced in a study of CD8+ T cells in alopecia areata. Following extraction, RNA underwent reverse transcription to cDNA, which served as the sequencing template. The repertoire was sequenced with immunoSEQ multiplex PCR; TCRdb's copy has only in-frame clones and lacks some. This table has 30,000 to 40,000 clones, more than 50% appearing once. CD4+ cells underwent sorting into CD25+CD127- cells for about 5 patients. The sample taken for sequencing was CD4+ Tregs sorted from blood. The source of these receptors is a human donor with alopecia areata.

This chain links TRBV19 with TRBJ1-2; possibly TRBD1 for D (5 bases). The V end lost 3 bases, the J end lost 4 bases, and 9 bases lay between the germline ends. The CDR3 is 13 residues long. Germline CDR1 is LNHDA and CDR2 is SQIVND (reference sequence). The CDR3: CASSITGSYGYTF. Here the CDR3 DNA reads TGTGCCAGTAGTATCACAGGAAGCTATGGCTACACCTTC.

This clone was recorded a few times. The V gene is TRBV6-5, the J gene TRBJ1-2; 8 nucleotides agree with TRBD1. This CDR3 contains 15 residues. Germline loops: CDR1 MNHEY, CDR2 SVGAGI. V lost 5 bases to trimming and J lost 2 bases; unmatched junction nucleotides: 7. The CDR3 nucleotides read TGTGCCAGCAGTCGCCGGACAGGGTTCAACTATGGCTACACCTTC. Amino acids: CASSRRTGFNYGYTF.

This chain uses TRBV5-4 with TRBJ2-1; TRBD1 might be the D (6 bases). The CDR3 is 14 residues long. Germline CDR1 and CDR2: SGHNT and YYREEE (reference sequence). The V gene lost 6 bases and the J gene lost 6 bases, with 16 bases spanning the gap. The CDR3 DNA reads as TGTGCCAGCAAACAGGGTACACGGTTCAATGAGCAGTTCTTC. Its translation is CASKQGTRFNEQFF.

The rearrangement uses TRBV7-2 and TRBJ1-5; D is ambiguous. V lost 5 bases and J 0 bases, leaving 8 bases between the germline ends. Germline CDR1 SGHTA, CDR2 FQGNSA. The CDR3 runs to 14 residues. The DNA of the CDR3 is TGTGCCAGCAGCACCAGTAGTAGCAATCAGCCCCAGCATTTT. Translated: CASSTSSSNQPQHF.

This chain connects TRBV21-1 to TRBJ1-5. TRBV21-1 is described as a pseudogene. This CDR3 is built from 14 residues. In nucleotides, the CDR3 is TGTGCCAGCAGCAAAGAGAGCAGCAATCAGCCCCAGCATTTT. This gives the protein CASSKESSNQPQHF.

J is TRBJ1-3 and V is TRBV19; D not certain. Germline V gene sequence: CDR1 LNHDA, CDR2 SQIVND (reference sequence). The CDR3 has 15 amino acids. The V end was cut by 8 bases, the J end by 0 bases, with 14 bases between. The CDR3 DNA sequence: TGTGCCAGTGCCTCGGAAGGCAGCTCTGGAAACACCATATATTTT. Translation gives CASASEGSSGNTIYF.

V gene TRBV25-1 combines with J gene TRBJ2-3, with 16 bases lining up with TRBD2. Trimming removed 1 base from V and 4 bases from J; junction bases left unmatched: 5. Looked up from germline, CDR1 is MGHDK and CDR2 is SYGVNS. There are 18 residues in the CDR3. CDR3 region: CASSELFGTSGGADTQYF. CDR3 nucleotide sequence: TGTGCCAGCAGTGAATTATTCGGGACTAGCGGGGGGGCAGATACGCAGTATTTT.

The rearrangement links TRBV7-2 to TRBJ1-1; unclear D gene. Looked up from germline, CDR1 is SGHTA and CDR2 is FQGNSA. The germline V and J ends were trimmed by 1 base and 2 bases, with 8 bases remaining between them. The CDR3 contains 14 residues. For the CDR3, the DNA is TGTGCCAGCAGCTTAGAGACGGGAAACACTGAAGCTTTCTTT. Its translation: CASSLETGNTEAFF. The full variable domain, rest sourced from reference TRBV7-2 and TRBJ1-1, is GAGVSQSPSNKVTEKGKDVELRCDPISGHTALYWYRQSLGQGLEFLIYFQGNSAPDKSGLPSDRFSAERTGGSVSTLTIQRTQQEDSAVYLCASSLETGNTEAFFGQGTRLTVV.

The CDR3 coding sequence is TGTGCCAGCAACGCGAACGGGGCTAACTATGGCTACACCTTC. This encodes CASNANGANYGYTF. The chain uses TRBV27 and TRBJ1-2; D ambiguous. The CDR3 totals 14 residues. In germline, CDR1 is MNHEY, CDR2 SMNVEV (reference sequence). Trimming cost V 7 bases and J 0 bases, with 12 bases left between them.

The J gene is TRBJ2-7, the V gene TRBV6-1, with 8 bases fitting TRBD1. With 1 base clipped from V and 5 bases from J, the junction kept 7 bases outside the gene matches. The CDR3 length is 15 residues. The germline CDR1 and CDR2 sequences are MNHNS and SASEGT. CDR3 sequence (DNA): TGTGCCAGCAGTGAAGTGCGGACAGGGCTCAACGAGCAGTACTTC. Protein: CASSEVRTGLNEQYF.

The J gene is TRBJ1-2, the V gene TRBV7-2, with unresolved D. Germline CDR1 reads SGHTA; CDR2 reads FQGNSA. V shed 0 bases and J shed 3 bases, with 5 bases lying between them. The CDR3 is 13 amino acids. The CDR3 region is CASSLATHYGYTF. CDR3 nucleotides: TGTGCCAGCAGCTTAGCCACCCACTATGGCTACACCTTC.

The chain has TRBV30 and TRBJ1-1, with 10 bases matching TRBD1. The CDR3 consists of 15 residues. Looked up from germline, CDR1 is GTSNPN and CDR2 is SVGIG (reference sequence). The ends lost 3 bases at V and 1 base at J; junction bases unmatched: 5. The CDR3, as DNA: TGTGCCTGGAGGCCGGGACAGGGGAGGAACACTGAAGCTTTCTTT. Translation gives CAWRPGQGRNTEAFF.

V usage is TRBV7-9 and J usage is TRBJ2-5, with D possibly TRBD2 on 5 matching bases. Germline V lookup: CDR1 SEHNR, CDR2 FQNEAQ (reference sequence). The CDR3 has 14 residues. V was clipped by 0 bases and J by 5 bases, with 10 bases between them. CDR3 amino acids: CASSLAGAGETQYF. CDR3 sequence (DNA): TGTGCCAGCAGCTTAGCGGGAGCCGGGGAGACCCAGTACTTC.

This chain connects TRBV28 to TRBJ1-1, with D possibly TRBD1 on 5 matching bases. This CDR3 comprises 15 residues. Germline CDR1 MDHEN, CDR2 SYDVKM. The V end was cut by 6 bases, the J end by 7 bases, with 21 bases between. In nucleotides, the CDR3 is TGTGCCAGCAGCCCCCTGGGGACCTCGGCGGGTGAAGCTTTCTTT. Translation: CASSPLGTSAGEAFF. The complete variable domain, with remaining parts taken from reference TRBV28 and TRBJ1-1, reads DVKVTQSSRYLVKRTGEKVFLECVQDMDHENMFWYRQDPGLGLRLIYFSYDVKMKEKGDIPEGYSVSREKKERFSLILESASTNQTSMYLCASSPLGTSAGEAFFGQGTRLTVV.

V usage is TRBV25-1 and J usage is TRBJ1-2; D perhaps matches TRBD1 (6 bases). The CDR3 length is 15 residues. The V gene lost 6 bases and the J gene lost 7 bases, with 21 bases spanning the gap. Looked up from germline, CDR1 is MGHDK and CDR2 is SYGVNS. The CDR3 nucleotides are TGTGCCAGCAGAAAATCAGACCGGGACACTGGTGGCTACACCTTC. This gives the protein CASRKSDRDTGGYTF.

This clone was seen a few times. This CDR3 is CASTRDYEQYF. CDR3 in DNA: TGCGCCAGCACCCGGGACTACGAGCAGTACTTC. The chain is built from TRBV10-2 and TRBJ2-7; D is perhaps TRBD2 (5 bases). The CDR3 is 11 amino acids. V lost 7 bases to trimming and J lost 3 bases, with 7 bases between them. Germline loops: CDR1 WSHSY, CDR2 SAAADI.

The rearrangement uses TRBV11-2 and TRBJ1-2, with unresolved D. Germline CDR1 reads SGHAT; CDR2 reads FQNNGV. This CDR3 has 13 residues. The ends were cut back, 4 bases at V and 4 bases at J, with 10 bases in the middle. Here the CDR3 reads CASSSLDTYGYTF. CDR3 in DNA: TGTGCCAGCAGCTCCTTAGACACCTATGGCTACACCTTC. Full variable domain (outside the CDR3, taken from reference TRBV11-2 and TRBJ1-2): EAGVAQSPRYKIIEKRQSVAFWCNPISGHATLYWYQQILGQGPKLLIQFQNNGVVDDSQLPKDRFSAERLKGVDSTLKIQPAKLEDSAVYLCASSSLDTYGYTFGSGTRLTVV.

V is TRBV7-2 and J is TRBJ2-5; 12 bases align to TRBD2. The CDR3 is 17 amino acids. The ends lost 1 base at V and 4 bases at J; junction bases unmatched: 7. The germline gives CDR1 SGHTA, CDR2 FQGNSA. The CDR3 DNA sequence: TGTGCCAGCAGCTTAGACCTAGCGGGGGGGCGAAGAGAGACCCAGTACTTC. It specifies CASSLDLAGGRRETQYF.